A selection of T cell receptor beta chains follows, all from one sample in a study of OX40 agonist ivuxolimab in advanced cancers. Method: immunoSEQ multiplex PCR; TCRdb's copy keeps in-frame clones and lacks some. There are 60,000 to 100,000 clones in the sample; about 92% occur only once, and around 0.53% lies in the top ten. The sample was CD4+ or CD8+ T cells sorted from blood, taken in a trial of the OX40 agonist ivuxolimab. These receptors were obtained from an adult with an advanced solid tumor such as melanoma, head and neck, liver or kidney cancer. Each CDR3 is given with its conserved first and last residue. Fields, in order: CDR3 protein, CDR3 DNA, V gene, clone size, D gene, J gene. The D gene is left open where the match is weak. Some rows have no size entry. The others give once, few or many, or a class for an expanded clone.

CASSLVAETQYF | TGCGCCAGCAGCTTGGTAGCGGAGACCCAGTACTTC | TRBV5-1 | - | - | TRBJ2-5
CASSKRDRRDIQYF | TGTGCCAGTAGTAAAAGGGACAGGCGGGACATTCAGTACTTC | TRBV19 | - | TRBD1 | TRBJ2-4
CASSLRGMRNQPQHF | TGTGCCAGCAGCTTGAGGGGAATGCGCAATCAGCCCCAGCATTTT | TRBV5-6 | - | - | TRBJ1-5
CASGLVVGSEAFF | TGTGCTAGTGGTTTGGTAGTAGGGTCTGAAGCTTTCTTT | TRBV12-5 | few | - | TRBJ1-1
CASSNYADSGQYF | TGTGCCAGCAGCAATTACGCCGACTCCGGGCAGTACTTC | TRBV7-8 | - | - | TRBJ2-7
CASSLTRASNQPQHF | TGTGCCAGCAGCTTAACCAGGGCCAGCAATCAGCCCCAGCATTTT | TRBV7-2 | - | - | TRBJ1-5
CAWSDSNTEAFF | TGTGCCTGGAGTGACAGTAACACTGAAGCTTTCTTT | TRBV30 | - | - | TRBJ1-1
CASTKGQTNTEAFF | TGTGCCAGTACCAAGGGACAGACGAACACTGAAGCTTTCTTT | TRBV19 | few | TRBD1 | TRBJ1-1
CASSADAYNSPLHF | TGTGCCAGCAGCGCAGACGCCTATAATTCACCCCTCCACTTT | TRBV6-1 | - | - | TRBJ1-6
CASSDRDGDNEQFF | TGCGCCAGCAGCGATAGGGACGGAGACAATGAGCAGTTCTTC | TRBV10-1 | - | - | TRBJ2-1
CASSSRLNLTYEQYF | TGTGCCAGCAGCTCGAGATTAAACCTGACCTACGAGCAGTACTTC | TRBV5-4 | - | - | TRBJ2-7
CASSATGQGAYNEQFF | TGTGCCAGCAGCGCTACAGGACAGGGGGCGTACAATGAGCAGTTCTTC | TRBV9 | - | TRBD1 | TRBJ2-1
CASSSGGLSGELFF | TGTGCCAGCAGCTCAGGGGGCTTAAGTGGGGAGCTGTTTTTT | TRBV7-9 | once | TRBD1 | TRBJ2-2
CASSRGLEYQETQYF | TGTGCCAGCAGCCGGGGACTAGAGTATCAAGAGACCCAGTACTTC | TRBV7-6 | - | TRBD2 | TRBJ2-5
CASSLAGGTQYF | TGTGCCAGCAGCTTAGCGGGGGGGACCCAGTACTTC | TRBV7-8 | - | - | TRBJ2-5
CASSPVGETQYF | TGTGCCAGTAGTCCCGTCGGAGAGACCCAGTACTTC | TRBV19 | - | - | TRBJ2-5
CASSVGASGRAGETQYF | TGTGCCAGCAGCGTAGGGGCTAGCGGGAGGGCCGGAGAGACCCAGTACTTC | TRBV9 | - | TRBD2 | TRBJ2-5
CASSEAPGTVSYEQYF | TGTGCCAGCAGTGAAGCCCCCGGGACGGTCTCCTACGAGCAGTACTTC | TRBV6-1 | once | - | TRBJ2-7
CASSRRNQETQYF | TGTGCCAGTAGTAGGAGGAACCAAGAGACCCAGTACTTC | TRBV19 | - | - | TRBJ2-5
CASSVMWGGRINADTQYF | TGTGCCAGCAGCGTAATGTGGGGCGGGAGGATAAACGCAGATACGCAGTATTTT | TRBV9 | - | TRBD2 | TRBJ2-3
CASSVASGSASYNEQFF | TGTGCCAGCAGCGTGGCTAGCGGGAGCGCCTCCTACAATGAGCAGTTCTTC | TRBV9 | - | TRBD2 | TRBJ2-1
CASCAGPSTDTQYF | TGTGCCAGCTGCGCGGGGCCGTCAACAGATACGCAGTATTTT | TRBV18 | - | - | TRBJ2-3
CASSRDRVSYEQYF | TGTGCCAGCAGCCGGGACAGGGTCTCCTACGAGCAGTACTTC | TRBV19 | once | TRBD1 | TRBJ2-7
CATSRDGRGSGELFF | TGTGCCACCAGCAGAGATGGCAGGGGTTCCGGGGAGCTGTTTTTT | TRBV15 | - | - | TRBJ2-2
CASSSGARAGNQPQHF | TGTGCCAGCAGTTCCGGTGCCAGGGCTGGCAATCAGCCCCAGCATTTT | TRBV28 | - | - | TRBJ1-5
CASGLARAGGSTDTQYF | TGTGCTAGTGGTTTGGCCAGGGCAGGGGGAAGCACAGATACGCAGTATTTT | TRBV12-5 | - | TRBD1 | TRBJ2-3
CASSPLGGRGDTQYF | TGTGCTAGCAGCCCCCTCGGTGGTAGAGGAGATACGCAGTATTTT | TRBV7-7 | - | - | TRBJ2-3
CASGRTGGRFGELFF | TGTGCCAGCGGGAGGACAGGGGGTCGCTTCGGGGAGCTGTTTTTT | TRBV19 | - | TRBD1 | TRBJ2-2
CASSRGTSGSDPRFF | TGTGCCAGCAGCAGAGGGACTAGCGGGAGCGATCCACGGTTCTTC | TRBV7-2 | few | TRBD2 | TRBJ2-1
CASSLEPSGSYEQYF | TGTGCCAGCAGCTTGGAGCCTAGCGGGAGCTACGAGCAGTACTTC | TRBV5-4 | once | TRBD2 | TRBJ2-7
CASSLTSGNHNEQFF | TGCGCCAGCAGCTTGACTAGCGGGAACCACAATGAGCAGTTCTTC | TRBV5-1 | - | TRBD2 | TRBJ2-1